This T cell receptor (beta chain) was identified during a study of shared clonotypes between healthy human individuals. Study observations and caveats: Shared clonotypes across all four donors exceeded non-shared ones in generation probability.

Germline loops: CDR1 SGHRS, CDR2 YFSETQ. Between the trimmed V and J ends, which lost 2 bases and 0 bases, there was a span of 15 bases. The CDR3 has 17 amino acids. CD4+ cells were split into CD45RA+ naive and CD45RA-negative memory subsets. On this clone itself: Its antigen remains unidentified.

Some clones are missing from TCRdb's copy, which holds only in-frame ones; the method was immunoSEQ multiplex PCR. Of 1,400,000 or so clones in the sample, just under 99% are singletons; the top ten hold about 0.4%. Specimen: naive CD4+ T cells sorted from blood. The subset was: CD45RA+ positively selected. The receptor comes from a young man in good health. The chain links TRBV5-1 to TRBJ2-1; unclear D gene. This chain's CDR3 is CASSFGIRRDSYNEQFF. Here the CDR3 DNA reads TGCGCCAGCAGCTTTGGCATAAGGAGAGACTCCTACAATGAGCAGTTCTTC.